The T cell receptor (beta chain) under discussion was sequenced for a study of long-term antiretroviral therapy in people with HIV (dated by TCRdb to the early 2020s). The study in broad terms: The earliest samples were collected about a decade before the 2015 WHO recommendation for immediate ART, when ART was typically delayed until CD4 counts fell. Whether ART initiation and durable HIV suppression were associated with changes in peripheral blood TRB repertoire composition and diversity was tested in a retrospective serial study. A total of 192 cryopreserved PBMC samples came from approximately 30 adults with confirmed HIV infection and were collected serially over a mean of approximately six years (range 1-12). Among the roughly 30 participants with HIV, about a dozen were female. Test extractions of a monoclonal T-cell line alongside 30 or so polyclonal samples showed no cross-contamination during QIAcube processing. The full study reports these points: The samples were dated from about 2004 to 2018, and the ART regimens that were used may be less effective than current ART regimens. Narrower CDR3 length ranges were observed in HIV repertoires than in controls, and an antigen-experienced repertoire with only a slight naive shift after ART was suggested by the network structure. Expanded TRB clones identified before ART initiation dominated the repertoire at all time points, although this dominance fluctuated and declined in many PLHIV after ART. Because pre-ART samples had limited cell numbers, profiling was done on unsorted PBMC rather than on sorted CD4+ and CD8+ T cells. Starting ART was linked to a significant rise in TRB diversity, yet even after long-term ART the diversity remained significantly lower than in transplant donor controls. Limited PBMC availability meant only the TCR beta chain was sequenced, without alpha chain pairing. No data were available on ART adherence, viral resistance or therapy changes, limiting inferences about post-ART repertoire changes.

Sequencing of the TRB variable region was done with the immunoSEQ hsTCRB v3.0 assay at survey level resolution. A depth of about 40,000-55,000 T-cell genomes per sample was targeted for TRB sequencing. An Illumina MiSeq with a v3 150-cycle kit was used to sequence the pooled TRB libraries. The study's processing was this. Repertoire analysis was run in R within a reproducible Nextflow workflow that covered QC, data transformation and analysis. Custom analyses were implemented in LymphoSeq2, an R package for AIRR-Seq data exploration. After excluding a handful of samples that yielded fewer than 5000 total TRB sequences, 188 HIV repertoires remained for analysis. Among the roughly 200 retained HIV repertoires, some 60 were collected before ART initiation and 129 after ART initiation. Each repertoire was downsampled to 5000 TRB nucleotide sequences, and summary statistics were averaged across 100 downsampling iterations. The analysis kept only TRB sequences whose CDR3 regions were at least seven amino acids long. Diversity was measured with a Shannon entropy-derived clonality score and the Gini coefficient. Repertoire networks linked the top 5000 CDR3 amino acid sequences whenever two sequences differed by an edit distance of one. GLIPH2 predicted antigen specificity groups and MHC restriction for TRB CDR3 amino acid sequences. CDR3 amino acid sequences were matched against VDJdb and McPAS-TCR to flag known CMV, EBV, HIV or tissue antigen associations. Pre-ART, post-ART and control groups were compared with Wilcoxon signed-rank tests and Holm-Bonferroni correction. As stored in TCRdb, this immuneACCESS dataset retains in-frame rearrangements with V and J assigned. A fraction of the clones does not appear; measured against another copy, unresolved V genes explain less than half of the discrepancy, and the remainder lacks a known reason. V, J and clone size reflect that table, while D and trimming were determined from the DNA. This sample gives 9,500 or so clones in total; around 70% of them show up just once. The leading ten clones occupy 20% to 25% of the sample.

Ends trimmed: V by 9 bases, J by 5 bases; bases unmatched to a gene: 11. Measured from the cysteine to the phenylalanine, the CDR3 is 14 residues long. Only CDR3 DNA is held: 42 bases, read in frame from base 1. CDR1 and CDR2 (MNHEY, SVGAGI) derive from the germline V gene. Participants were included only if at least one PBMC sample before ART initiation and at least two post-ART samples were available. Treatment was received in the United States of America by all participants with HIV. Cryopreserved samples of about 0.95-10 million PBMC were thawed and washed before DNA extraction. At the time of the earliest PBMC sample, participants with HIV were aged between about 23 and 55 years. Per participant, PBMC samples came from 1-4 timepoints prior to ART initiation and 2-8 timepoints following ART initiation, for a median of 7 samples. Serial HIV viral load, CD4+ T-cell count, ART history and demographic data were obtained for every participant. A Qiagen kit on a QIAcube was used to extract genomic DNA from unsorted PBMC, with samples processed in batches of 12.

In the case of this clone: The target of this receptor is not known. Base qualities are not provided; no much larger clone lies one nucleotide away.

The rearrangement joined TRBV6-5 to TRBJ1-2, with 8 middle bases fitting TRBD1. The specimen comprised unsorted PBMCs, sampled 1.8 years before starting antiretroviral therapy. The source of this sequence is a man aged 40-49 years with HIV. The DNA reads TGTGCCAGTCGGGACAGGAAGGAGGGTTATGGCTACACCTTC. This yields the protein CASRDRKEGYGYTF.